The 5 T cell receptor beta chains below all came from one sample that was sequenced in a study of control samples from healthy donors and cancer patients. Sequencing was performed with immunoSEQ multiplex PCR; in TCRdb, only in-frame clones are kept and a portion is missing. The table includes roughly 86,000 clones, 90% detected once. The sample was blood. The receptors derive from a woman between 18 and 30 years old in good health.

The chain joins TRBV5-1 to TRBJ2-1; D might be TRBD1 or TRBD2, each matching 6 bases. Per the germline V gene, CDR1 is SGHRS and CDR2 is YFSETQ. CDR3 size: 16 residues. V shed 0 bases and J shed 0 bases, with 10 bases lying between them. CDR3 DNA sequence: TGCGCCAGCAGCTTGGGCTCGGGGGCCTCCTACAATGAGCAGTTCTTC. Translating it yields CASSLGSGASYNEQFF.

The chain recombines TRBV11-3 with TRBJ2-5; D uncertain. The length of the CDR3 is 13 residues. In germline, CDR1 is SGHNT, CDR2 YENEEA. Deletions cut 3 bases from V and 5 bases from J, with 10 bases between. The CDR3 loop is CASSFGQTETQYF. The DNA for the CDR3 is TGTGCCAGCAGCTTCGGGCAGACGGAGACCCAGTACTTC. Full variable domain (missing parts from reference TRBV11-3 and TRBJ2-5): EAGVVQSPRYKIIEKKQPVAFWCNPISGHNTLYWYLQNLGQGPELLIRYENEEAVDDSQLPKDRFSAERLKGVDSTLKIQPAELGDSAVYLCASSFGQTETQYFGPGTRLLVL.

This clone appeared a few times. V gene TRBV10-3 combines with J gene TRBJ1-1; D possibly corresponds to TRBD1 (5 bases). This CDR3 has 13 residues. V lost 2 bases, J lost 6 bases, and 10 bases lay in between. The germline gives CDR1 ENHRY, CDR2 SYGVKD. The CDR3 region has the DNA TGTGCCATCAGTGAGAGTCAGGGTGCTGAAGCTTTCTTT. Protein: CAISESQGAEAFF.

This clone has a single count. The chain carries TRBV6-5 and TRBJ1-1; D might be TRBD1 (6 bases). Germline V gene lookup returns CDR1 MNHEY and CDR2 SVGAGI. V shed 6 bases and J shed 4 bases, with 15 bases lying between them. This CDR3 contains 14 residues. In nucleotides, the CDR3 is TGTGCCAGCAGCTGGACAGTCCAACCCACTGAAGCTTTCTTT. Protein: CASSWTVQPTEAFF.

The rearrangement joins TRBV6-4 to TRBJ2-2, with D perhaps TRBD1 (5 bases). The V and J ends lost 0 bases and 0 bases respectively, with 5 bases between them. The CDR3 sequence is 15 residues long. In germline, CDR1 is MRHNA, CDR2 SNTAGT. The CDR3 loop is CASSDSTANTGELFF. CDR3 nucleotides: TGTGCCAGCAGTGACTCGACAGCGAACACCGGGGAGCTGTTTTTT.